Following are 3 T cell receptor beta chains from one sample sequenced in a study of regulatory T cells in long-lasting Graves disease. iRepertoire HTBI primers and Arm-PCR of CDR3 regions built TCR beta libraries. TCRdb passed the multiplex PCR reads through MiXCR, listing each CDR3 protein once. The table records about 450,000 distinct CDR3 sequences, approximately 15% of them present only once. Stated time point: newly diagnosed GD, antithyroid drugs for less than 3 months. Isolated PBMC RNA provided the starting material for the TCR library. This sample was also put to use in a study of T cells in Graves' hyperthyroidism and ophthalmopathy.

Sequences were derived from peripheral blood mononuclear cells (PBMCs), sampled at new diagnosis, from a patient treated with antithyroid drugs. All receptors derive from a woman between 45 and 65 years old with Graves disease.

This clonotype has at least ten counts. Germline is not matched at one junction end, which may reflect a read error. CDR3 DNA sequence: TGTGCCGGGTACCGGACCGAGAACACTGAAACTTTCTTT. This encodes CAGYRTENTETFF. V and J are TRBV12-3 or TRBV12-4 and TRBJ1-1; no clear D. The CDR3 loop spans 13 amino acids.

This clonotype was seen ten or more times. V gene TRBV20-1 combines with J gene TRBJ1-1; possibly TRBD1 for D (5 bases). The ends were cut back, 2 bases at V and 4 bases at J, with 11 bases in the middle. Per the germline V gene, CDR1 is DFQATT and CDR2 is SNEGSKA (reference sequence). This CDR3 region has 13 residues. The CDR3 DNA reads as TGCAGTGCTAGAACCGGGGGGGGCACTGAAGCTTTCTTT. As protein: CSARTGGGTEAFF.

The chain employs TRBV9 and TRBJ2-1, with D unclear. This CDR3 has 13 residues. V lost 0 bases and J lost 6, with 7 bases in between. Germline CDR1 and CDR2: SGDLS and YYNGEE. The CDR3 spells CASSVDALNEQFF. The CDR3 DNA is TGTGCCAGCAGCGTAGACGCCCTCAATGAGCAGTTCTTC.